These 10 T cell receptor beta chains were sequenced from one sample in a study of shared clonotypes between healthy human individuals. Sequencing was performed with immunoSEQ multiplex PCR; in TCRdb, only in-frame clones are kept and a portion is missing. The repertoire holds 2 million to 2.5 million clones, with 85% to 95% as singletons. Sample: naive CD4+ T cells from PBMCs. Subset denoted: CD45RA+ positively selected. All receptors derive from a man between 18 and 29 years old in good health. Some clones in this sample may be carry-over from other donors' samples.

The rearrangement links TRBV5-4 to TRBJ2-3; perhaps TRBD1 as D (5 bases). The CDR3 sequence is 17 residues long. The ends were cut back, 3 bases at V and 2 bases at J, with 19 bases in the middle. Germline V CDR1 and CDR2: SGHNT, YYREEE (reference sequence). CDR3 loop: CASSSPPRPGATDTQYF. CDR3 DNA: TGTGCCAGCAGCTCCCCCCCCAGGCCTGGGGCCACAGATACGCAGTATTTT.

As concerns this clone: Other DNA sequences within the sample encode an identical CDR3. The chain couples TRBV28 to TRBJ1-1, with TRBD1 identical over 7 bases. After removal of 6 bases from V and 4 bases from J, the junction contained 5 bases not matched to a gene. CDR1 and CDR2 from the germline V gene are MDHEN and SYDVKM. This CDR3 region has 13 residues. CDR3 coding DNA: TGTGCCAGCAGCTCCCCAGGGGGCACTGAAGCTTTCTTT. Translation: CASSSPGGTEAFF.

The CDR3 DNA reads as TGTGCCAGCAGTTCATCGGGACAGGGAGGCTATGGCTACACCTTC. It translates to CASSSSGQGGYGYTF. This chain joins TRBV28 and TRBJ1-2; 9 nucleotides agree with TRBD1. The CDR3 extends over 15 amino acids. In germline, CDR1 is MDHEN, CDR2 SYDVKM. Losses at the gene ends were 4 bases for V and 4 bases for J; bases not matched to a gene: 7.

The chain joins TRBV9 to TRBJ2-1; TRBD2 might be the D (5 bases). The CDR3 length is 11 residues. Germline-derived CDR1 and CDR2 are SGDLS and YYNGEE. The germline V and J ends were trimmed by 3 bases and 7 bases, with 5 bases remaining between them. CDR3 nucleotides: TGTGCCAGCAGCGGAGGGAATGAGCAGTTCTTC. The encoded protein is CASSGGNEQFF.

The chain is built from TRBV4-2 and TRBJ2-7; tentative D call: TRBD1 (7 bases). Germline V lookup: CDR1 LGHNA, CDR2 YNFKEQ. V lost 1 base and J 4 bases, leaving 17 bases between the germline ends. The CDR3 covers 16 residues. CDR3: CASSQVVGAGGYEQYF. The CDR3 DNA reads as TGTGCCAGCAGCCAAGTCGTGGGCGCAGGGGGGTACGAGCAGTACTTC.

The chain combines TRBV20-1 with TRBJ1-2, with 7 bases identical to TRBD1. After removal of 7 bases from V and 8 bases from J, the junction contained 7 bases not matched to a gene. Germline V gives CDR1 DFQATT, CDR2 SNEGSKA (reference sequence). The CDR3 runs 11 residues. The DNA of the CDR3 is TGCAGTGACCAGGGGGGGCAGGGCTACACCTTC. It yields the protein CSDQGGQGYTF.

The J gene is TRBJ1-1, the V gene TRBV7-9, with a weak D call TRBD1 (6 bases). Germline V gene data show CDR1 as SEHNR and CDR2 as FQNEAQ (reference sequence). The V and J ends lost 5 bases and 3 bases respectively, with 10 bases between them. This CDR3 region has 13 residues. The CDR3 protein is CASSRTGYTEAFF. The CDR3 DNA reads TGTGCCAGCAGCAGAACAGGGTACACTGAAGCTTTCTTT. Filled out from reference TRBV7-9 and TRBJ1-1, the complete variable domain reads DTGVSQNPRHKITKRGQNVTFRCDPISEHNRLYWYRQTLGQGPEFLTYFQNEAQLEKSRLLSDRFSAERPKGSFSTLEIQRTEQGDSAMYLCASSRTGYTEAFFGQGTRLTVV.

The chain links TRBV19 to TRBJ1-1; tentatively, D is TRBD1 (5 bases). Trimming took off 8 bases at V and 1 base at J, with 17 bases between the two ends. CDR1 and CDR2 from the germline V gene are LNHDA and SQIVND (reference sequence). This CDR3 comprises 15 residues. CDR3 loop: CASPRPGTPNTEAFF. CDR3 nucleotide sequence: TGTGCCAGTCCTCGTCCCGGGACGCCGAACACTGAAGCTTTCTTT.

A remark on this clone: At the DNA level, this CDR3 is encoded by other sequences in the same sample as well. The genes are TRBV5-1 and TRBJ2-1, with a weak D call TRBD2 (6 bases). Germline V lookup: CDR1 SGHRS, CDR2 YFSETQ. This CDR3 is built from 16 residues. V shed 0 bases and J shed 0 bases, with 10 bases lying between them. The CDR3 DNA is TGCGCCAGCAGCTTGGCGGCGGGGAGCTCCTACAATGAGCAGTTCTTC. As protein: CASSLAAGSSYNEQFF.

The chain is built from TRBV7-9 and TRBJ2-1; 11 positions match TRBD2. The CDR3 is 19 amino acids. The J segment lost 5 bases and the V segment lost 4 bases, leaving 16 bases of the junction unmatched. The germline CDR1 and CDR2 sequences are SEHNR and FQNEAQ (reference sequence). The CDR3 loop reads CASSSIFRLAGTTNNEQFF. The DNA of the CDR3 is TGTGCCAGCAGCTCAATTTTCCGACTAGCGGGAACCACCAACAATGAGCAGTTCTTC.